Presented here are 9 T cell receptor beta chains from one specimen sequenced in a study of T cells after yellow fever vaccination. TCRdb called the 5' RACE reads again in MiXCR, with one record for every CDR3 protein. The sample lists 300,000 to 400,000 distinct CDR3 sequences, roughly 10% seen once, with about 3.3% in the top ten. The starting material was CD4+ T cells sorted from PBMCs, obtained 45 days after the yellow fever booster vaccination. Receptors were obtained from a man between 18 and 29 years old who received the YFV17D yellow fever vaccine.

Many counts were recorded for this clonotype. The J gene is TRBJ1-5, the V gene TRBV29-1; no reliable D call. Deletions cut 7 bases from V and 4 bases from J, with 14 bases between. The CDR3 extends over 13 amino acids. The germline CDR1 and CDR2 sequences are SQVTM and ANQGSEA. Here the CDR3 DNA reads TGCAGCGCCATACCACATCCAAATCAGCCCCAGCATTTT. Translated, it gives CSAIPHPNQPQHF.

This clonotype was detected many times. The chain recombines TRBV7-9 with TRBJ1-5; unclear D gene. Trimming took 1 base from V and 7 from J, leaving 11 bases between them. Germline CDR1 and CDR2: SEHNR and FQNEAQ (reference sequence). This CDR3 is 14 amino acids long. CDR3 DNA sequence: TGTGCCAGCAGCTTAGGTTGGGCGTTCCAGCCCCAGCATTTT. This encodes CASSLGWAFQPQHF.

The chain couples TRBV6-5 to TRBJ2-1; 9 bases map to TRBD2. V shed 4 bases and J 5 bases; nucleotides not matched to a gene: 9. The CDR3 is 16 residues long. Germline V gives CDR1 MNHEY, CDR2 SVGAGI. The CDR3 DNA follows: TGTGCCAGCAGTTTCTATAGCGGGGGTCCCCACAATGAGCAGTTCTTC. Its translation: CASSFYSGGPHNEQFF.

This clonotype was counted many times. J is TRBJ2-3 and V is TRBV7-2, with 7 positions matching TRBD1. V was pared by 3 bases and J by 5 bases, with 2 bases of the junction left unmatched. The CDR3 sequence is 13 residues long. The V gene's germline CDR1 is SGHTA and CDR2 FQGNSA. The CDR3 bases are TGTGCCAGCAGCTTGGGACAGAAAGATACGCAGTATTTT. Its translation is CASSLGQKDTQYF.

This clonotype was picked up many times. The chain recombines TRBV6-5 with TRBJ2-3; 12 bases are a match to TRBD2. The CDR3 spans 15 residues. CDR1 MNHEY and CDR2 SVGAGI come from the germline V gene. The J segment lost 6 bases and the V segment lost 3 bases, leaving 4 bases of the junction unmatched. The CDR3 DNA reads TGTGCCAGCAGTTATGGACTAGCGGGGACGGATACGCAGTATTTT. Translated, it gives CASSYGLAGTDTQYF.

This chain uses TRBV3-1 with TRBJ1-4; 10 nucleotides agree with TRBD1. Trimming cost V 8 bases and J 6 bases; bases outside gene matches: 12. CDR1 and CDR2 from the germline V gene are LGHDT and YNNKEL (reference sequence). This CDR3 has 16 amino acids. Written as DNA, the CDR3 is TGTGCCAGCGGGGGACAGGGGATAAGTGGGCATGAAAAACTGTTTTTT. This sequence encodes CASGGQGISGHEKLFF.

As DNA, the CDR3 is TGCAGTTCTCAAGAGGGGTCGACTGAAAAACTGTTTTTT. Protein product: CSSQEGSTEKLFF. The genes are TRBV20-1 and TRBJ1-4, with D possibly TRBD1 on 5 matching bases. The germline V and J ends were trimmed by 8 bases and 7 bases, with 17 bases remaining between them. This CDR3 has 13 amino acids. Looked up from germline, CDR1 is DFQATT and CDR2 is SNEGSKA (reference sequence).

A few counts support this clonotype. CDR3 protein: CSARGGDQPQHF. The CDR3 DNA sequence: TGCAGTGCTAGAGGGGGAGATCAGCCCCAGCATTTT. The chain couples TRBV20-1 to TRBJ1-5; no reliable D call. CDR1 and CDR2 from the germline V gene are DFQATT and SNEGSKA (reference sequence). The CDR3 contains 12 residues. Trimming removed 1 base at V and 5 bases at J, with 6 bases between.

There are a few counts of this clonotype. The chain has TRBV10-3 and TRBJ2-2; D might be TRBD1 (6 bases). Germline CDR1 is ENHRY and CDR2 is SYGVKD. Deletions cut 4 bases from V and 0 bases from J, with 9 bases between. This CDR3 is 15 amino acids long. CDR3 coding DNA: TGTGCCATCAGTGGACAGGCGACGAACACCGGGGAGCTGTTTTTT. Translation gives CAISGQATNTGELFF.